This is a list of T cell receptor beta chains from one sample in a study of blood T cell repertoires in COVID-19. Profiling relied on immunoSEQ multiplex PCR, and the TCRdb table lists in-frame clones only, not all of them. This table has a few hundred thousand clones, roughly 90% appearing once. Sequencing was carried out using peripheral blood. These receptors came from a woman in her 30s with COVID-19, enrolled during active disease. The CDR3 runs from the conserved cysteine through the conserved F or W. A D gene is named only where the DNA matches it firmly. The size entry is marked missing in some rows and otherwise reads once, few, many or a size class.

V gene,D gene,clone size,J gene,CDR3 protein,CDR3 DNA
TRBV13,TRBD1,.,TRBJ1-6,CASSGEDRPGPNSPLHF,TGTGCCAGCAGCGGAGAGGACAGGCCCGGCCCTAATTCACCCCTCCACTTT
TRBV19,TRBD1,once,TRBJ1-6,CASSASVGTGFNSPLHF,TGTGCCAGTAGTGCATCCGTGGGGACAGGGTTTAATTCACCCCTCCACTTT
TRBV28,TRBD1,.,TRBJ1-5,CASSFPRDREGQPQHF,TGTGCCAGCAGTTTCCCCCGGGACAGGGAAGGTCAGCCCCAGCATTTT
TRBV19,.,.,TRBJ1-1,CASRGQLRTEAFF,TGTGCCAGTAGAGGACAGTTAAGGACTGAAGCTTTCTTT
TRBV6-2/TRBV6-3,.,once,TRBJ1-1,CASTPNMNTEAFF,TGTGCCAGCACCCCAAACATGAACACTGAAGCTTTCTTT
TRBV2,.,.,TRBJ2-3,CASSARDMWGADTQYF,TGTGCCAGCAGTGCCCGGGACATGTGGGGTGCAGATACGCAGTATTTT
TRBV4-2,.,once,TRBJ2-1,CASSQASNEQFF,TGTGCCAGCAGCCAAGCTTCCAATGAGCAGTTCTTC
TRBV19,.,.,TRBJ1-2,CASSSQGPNYGYTF,TGTGCCAGTAGTTCACAGGGTCCTAACTATGGCTACACCTTC
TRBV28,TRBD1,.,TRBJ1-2,CASSPGTGVFVRGYTF,TGTGCCAGCAGCCCGGGGACAGGGGTTTTCGTGCGGGGCTACACCTTC
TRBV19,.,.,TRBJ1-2,CASSILTGQQGYTF,TGTGCCAGTAGTATCTTGACAGGTCAGCAGGGCTACACCTTC
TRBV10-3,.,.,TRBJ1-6,CASFQGDNSPLHF,TGTGCCTCATTTCAGGGCGATAATTCACCCCTCCACTTT
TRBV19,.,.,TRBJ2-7,CASKSTGSTYEQYF,TGTGCCAGTAAAAGTACAGGGAGCACCTACGAGCAGTACTTC
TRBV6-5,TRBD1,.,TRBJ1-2,CASSWGQYGYTF,TGTGCCAGCAGTTGGGGACAGTATGGCTACACCTTC
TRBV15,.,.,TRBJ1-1,CATSRGRPAGGTEAFF,TGTGCCACCAGCAGAGGACGGCCAGCTGGAGGTACTGAAGCTTTCTTT
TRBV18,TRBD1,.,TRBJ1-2,CASSRPGQGVGGYTF,TGTGCCAGCTCACGACCGGGACAGGGGGTTGGTGGCTACACCTTC
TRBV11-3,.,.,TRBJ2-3,CASSLDSASYTDTQYF,TGTGCCAGCAGCTTAGATTCCGCGTCTTACACAGATACGCAGTATTTT
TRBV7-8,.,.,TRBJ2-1,CASSQMGASYNEQFF,TGTGCCAGCAGCCAGATGGGGGCCTCCTACAATGAGCAGTTCTTC
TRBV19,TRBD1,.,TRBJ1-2,CASRLRQGDGYTF,TGTGCCAGTAGGCTAAGACAGGGGGATGGCTACACCTTC
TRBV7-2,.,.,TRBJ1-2,CASSLGGANVPYGYTF,TGTGCCAGCAGCTTAGGGGGCGCCAACGTACCCTATGGCTACACCTTC
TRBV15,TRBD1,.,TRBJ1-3,CATSRDLGQAPDLYF,TGTGCCACCAGCAGAGATTTAGGACAGGCCCCCGATCTATATTTT
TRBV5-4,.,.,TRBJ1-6,CASSHRTASNSPLHF,TGTGCCAGCAGCCACCGGACAGCCTCCAATTCACCCCTCCACTTT
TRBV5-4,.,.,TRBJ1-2,CASSLDSHGYTF,TGTGCCAGCAGCCTAGACAGTCATGGCTACACCTTC
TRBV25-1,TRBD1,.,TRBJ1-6,CASSPEGQGYSYNSPLHF,TGTGCCAGCAGTCCCGAGGGACAGGGCTACTCCTATAATTCACCCCTCCACTTT
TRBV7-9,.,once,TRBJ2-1,CASSLDGAGPYNEQFF,TGTGCCAGCAGCTTAGATGGCGCGGGTCCCTACAATGAGCAGTTCTTC
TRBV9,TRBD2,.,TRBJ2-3,CASSVVGLAGGPSTDTQYF,TGTGCCAGCAGCGTGGTGGGACTAGCGGGGGGGCCGAGCACAGATACGCAGTATTTT
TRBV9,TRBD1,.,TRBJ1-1,CASSVFRDRESMGVTEAFF,TGTGCCAGCAGCGTATTCCGGGACAGGGAGTCCATGGGGGTCACTGAAGCTTTCTTT
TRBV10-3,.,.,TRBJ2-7,CAISEGLYSLYEQYF,TGTGCCATCAGCGAGGGCCTGTACAGCCTCTACGAGCAGTACTTC
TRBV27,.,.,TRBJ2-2,CASSLNRGGAGVGTGELFF,TGTGCCAGCAGTTTAAACAGGGGAGGAGCGGGAGTTGGTACCGGGGAGCTGTTTTTT
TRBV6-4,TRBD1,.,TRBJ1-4,CASSPTGADEKLFF,TGTGCCAGCAGTCCGACAGGGGCGGATGAAAAACTGTTTTTT
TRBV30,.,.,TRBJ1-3,CAWSEEVRNTIYF,TGTGCCTGGAGTGAGGAGGTTAGAAACACCATATATTTT
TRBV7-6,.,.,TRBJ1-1,CASSTQEHTEAFF,TGTGCCAGCAGCACCCAGGAACACACTGAAGCTTTCTTT
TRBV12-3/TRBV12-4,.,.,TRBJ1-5,CASSLMGTRYF,TGTGCCAGCAGTTTAATGGGGACACGGTACTTT
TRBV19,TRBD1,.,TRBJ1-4,CASRDRELNEKLFF,TGTGCCAGTAGGGACAGGGAACTTAATGAAAAACTGTTTTTT
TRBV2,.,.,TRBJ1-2,CASKAGLFGGYTF,TGTGCCAGCAAAGCAGGGCTATTCGGGGGCTACACCTTC
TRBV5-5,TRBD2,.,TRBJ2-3,CASSLEVLAPFTDTQYF,TGTGCCAGCAGCTTGGAAGTACTAGCGCCCTTCACAGATACGCAGTATTTT
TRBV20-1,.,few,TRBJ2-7,CSATSYEQYF,TGCAGTGCTACGTCTTACGAGCAGTACTTC
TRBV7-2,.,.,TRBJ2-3,CASSQRTKTGDTQYF,TGTGCCAGCAGCCAAAGAACTAAAACTGGTGATACGCAGTATTTT
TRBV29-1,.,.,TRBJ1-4,CSVGGRFNEKLFF,TGCAGCGTCGGAGGGAGGTTTAATGAAAAACTGTTTTTT
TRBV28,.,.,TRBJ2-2,CASNGLAGVGELFF,TGTGCCAGCAACGGCCTAGCTGGCGTCGGGGAGCTGTTTTTT
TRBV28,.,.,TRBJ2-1,CASSLSGLGGDEQFF,TGTGCCAGCAGTTTATCCGGGCTCGGGGGAGATGAGCAGTTCTTC
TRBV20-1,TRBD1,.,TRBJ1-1,CSASPGGFNTEAFF,TGCAGTGCTAGTCCAGGGGGCTTCAACACTGAAGCTTTCTTT
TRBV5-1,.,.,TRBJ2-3,CASSLGDRQDTQYF,TGCGCCAGCAGCTTGGGTGACAGGCAAGATACGCAGTATTTT